This is a list of T cell receptor beta chains from one sample in a study of cytomegalovirus exposure and HLA in healthy donors. The assay was immunoSEQ multiplex PCR, and TCRdb's table has in-frame clones only and misses some. Here the sample spans roughly 97,000 clones, approximately 70% being singletons. Material for sequencing was PBMCs. These receptors were obtained from a man aged 35 to 55 in good health and CMV-seronegative. Each CDR3 is given with its conserved first and last residue. The D gene is left open where the match is weak. Clone size is not always given. Where it is, it says once, few, many or a class for expanded clones.

v_call	d_call	j_call	clone_size	cdr3_nt	cdr3_aa
TRBV5-1	TRBD1	TRBJ1-5	few	TGCGCCAGCAGCTACACAGGGGGAGAACAGCCCCAGCATTTT	CASSYTGGEQPQHF
TRBV5-4	TRBD2	TRBJ2-1	once	TGTGCCAGCAGCCCGCGGACGGGACTAGCTAACAATGAGCAGTTCTTC	CASSPRTGLANNEQFF
TRBV28	-	TRBJ1-5	-	TGTGCCAGCAGAACACCCGGGAATCAGCCCCAGCATTTT	CASRTPGNQPQHF
TRBV9	TRBD1	TRBJ1-4	-	TGTGCCAGCAGCGTAGAGGGACAGGGGGAAAAACTGTTTTTT	CASSVEGQGEKLFF
TRBV11-3	-	TRBJ2-3	-	TGTGCCAGCAGCTTAGGAGGGCCTGAGACAGATACGCAGTATTTT	CASSLGGPETDTQYF
TRBV5-4	-	TRBJ1-2	few	TGTGCCAGCAGCCCGGACAGTAACTATGGCTACACCTTC	CASSPDSNYGYTF
TRBV15	TRBD2	TRBJ2-3	-	TGTGCCACCAGCAACGGACTAGCGGGGGTGGGCACAGATACGCAGTATTTT	CATSNGLAGVGTDTQYF
TRBV15	-	TRBJ2-2	-	TGTGCCACCAGCAGAGATCTCACAAGGAGTGCCCCAGAGCTGTTTTTT	CATSRDLTRSAPELFF
TRBV2	TRBD1	TRBJ2-7	-	TGTGCCAGTAGAGGGACAGAGGACTACGAGCAGTACTTC	CASRGTEDYEQYF
TRBV6-1	-	TRBJ2-3	-	TGTGCCAGCAGTGAAGCGCGGTCAGCCTTGTGGGCGCAGTATTTT	CASSEARSALWAQYF
TRBV2	-	TRBJ2-5	few	TGTGCCAGCACCCGGAGGGGGGGCGCGTTCCTGGAGACCCAGTACTTC	CASTRRGGAFLETQYF
TRBV28	-	TRBJ1-6	many	TGTGCCAGCATTGCGCTTGCGGGTAATTCACCCCTCCACTTT	CASIALAGNSPLHF
TRBV5-1	-	TRBJ1-3	-	TGCGCCAGCAGCCCTGGTCTCCGGGACTCTGGAAACACCATATATTTT	CASSPGLRDSGNTIYF
TRBV6-5	TRBD1	TRBJ1-4	few	TGTGCCAGCAGTACCACCGGGACAGGGGACGAAAAACTGTTTTTT	CASSTTGTGDEKLFF
TRBV19	TRBD1	TRBJ1-2	-	TGTGCCAGTAAGGGACAGCGGGTGGGCTACACCTTC	CASKGQRVGYTF
TRBV5-1	TRBD1	TRBJ1-4	-	TGCGCCAGCAGCCCAGGACAGGGTAATGAAAAACTGTTTTTT	CASSPGQGNEKLFF
TRBV5-6	TRBD1	TRBJ2-4	-	TGTGCCAGCAGCTTCCTCAGTAAGGGGGCCGGAAACATTCAGTACTTC	CASSFLSKGAGNIQYF
TRBV7-9	-	TRBJ2-3	-	TGTGCCAGCAGCTTAAGACCCAGCTCGCAGGCAGATACGCAGTATTTT	CASSLRPSSQADTQYF
TRBV13	-	TRBJ2-7	few	TGTGCCAGCAGCCCAACCGACCCGAGCGTCGGTACCGAGCAGTACTTC	CASSPTDPSVGTEQYF
TRBV6-1	-	TRBJ2-7	-	TGTGCCAGCAGTGAAAAACAACCCTACGAGCAGTACTTC	CASSEKQPYEQYF
TRBV7-2	-	TRBJ1-6	-	TGTGCCAGCAGCTCAAAACCTCCGGGGGGCCTTAGTTCACCCCTCCACTTT	CASSSKPPGGLSSPLHF
TRBV4-2	TRBD2	TRBJ2-2	-	TGTGCCAGCAGCCCTCTAGCGGAGGAGAACACCGGGGAGCTGTTTTTT	CASSPLAEENTGELFF
TRBV11-1	TRBD1	TRBJ1-5	-	TGTGCCAGCAGCCTAAACAGGGGTCAGCCCCAGCATTTT	CASSLNRGQPQHF
TRBV4-2	TRBD2	TRBJ2-7	once	TGTGCCAGCAGCCATAGAGCGGGGGGGTCCGAGCAGTACTTC	CASSHRAGGSEQYF
TRBV5-1	-	TRBJ2-1	-	TGCGCCAGCAGTTTGGCGGGGTCCGATGAGCAGTTCTTC	CASSLAGSDEQFF
TRBV28	TRBD2	TRBJ2-1	once	TGTGCCAGCAGTCCCGATAGCGGGGGGGCATCGGGTAATGAGCAGTTCTTC	CASSPDSGGASGNEQFF
TRBV2	-	TRBJ1-1	-	TGTGCCAGCAGGGAAATGGCGGGGACTGAAGCTTTCTTT	CASREMAGTEAFF
TRBV29-1	TRBD2	TRBJ2-7	-	TGCAGCGTTCTGTCGGGGGGTTACGAGCAGTACTTC	CSVLSGGYEQYF
TRBV19	-	TRBJ1-1	-	TGTGCCAGTAGTAACTACCTCAGGGTTAGTGACACTGAAGCTTTCTTT	CASSNYLRVSDTEAFF
TRBV6-6	TRBD1	TRBJ1-2	-	TGTGCCAGCAGTTACTCTGTCGGGACAGGGGTAGGCTACACCTTC	CASSYSVGTGVGYTF
TRBV7-8	-	TRBJ2-7	-	TGTGCCAGCAGCCAACTCAAGAACAGGCGTAGCTCCTACGAGCAGTACTTC	CASSQLKNRRSSYEQYF
TRBV7-9	TRBD2	TRBJ2-3	few	TGTGCCAGCAGCTTAACTAGCGGGGGGTTTTATACGCAGTATTTT	CASSLTSGGFYTQYF
TRBV28	-	TRBJ2-7	-	TGTGCCAGCAGTTTACCAGGGGCCCTAAACTACGAGCAGTACTTC	CASSLPGALNYEQYF
TRBV30	-	TRBJ2-7	-	TGTGCCTGGAGCCACCGAGGGCACGAGCAGTACTTC	CAWSHRGHEQYF
TRBV1	-	TRBJ2-7	few	TGCACCAGCAGCCAGACATTATCCCGGGACTCGGGCTCCTACGAGCAGTACTTC	CTSSQTLSRDSGSYEQYF
TRBV5-1	-	TRBJ2-3	-	TGCGCCAGCAGCTTAGGGGGGGAAGATACGCAGTATTTT	CASSLGGEDTQYF
TRBV18	-	TRBJ1-1	-	TGTGCCAGCTCATTATCGGTGTGGACAGTTACTGAAGCTTTCTTT	CASSLSVWTVTEAFF
TRBV5-4	TRBD1	TRBJ1-6	few	TGTGCCAGCAGCTTGTCCGGGACAGGGGGCAGGTCACCCCTCCACTTT	CASSLSGTGGRSPLHF
TRBV18	-	TRBJ1-6	-	TGTGCCAGCTCATCCGCGGGGCGTAATTCACCCCTCCACTTT	CASSSAGRNSPLHF
TRBV7-2	TRBD2	TRBJ2-7	-	TGTGCCAGCAGCTCAGGACTAGCGGGGTCTTACGAGCAGTACTTC	CASSSGLAGSYEQYF
TRBV5-1	TRBD2	TRBJ2-5	few	TGCGCCAGCACCCGAGCGGGGGGAAGGGAGACCCAGTACTTC	CASTRAGGRETQYF
TRBV7-9	-	TRBJ2-5	-	TGTGCCAGCAGCCCGGGGTGGCAGACTCATCAAGAGACCCAGTACTTC	CASSPGWQTHQETQYF
TRBV27	TRBD1	TRBJ2-5	-	TGTGCCAGCAGTCTATCGAGACAGGGGGCTGGGGAGACCCAGTACTTC	CASSLSRQGAGETQYF
TRBV5-1	-	TRBJ2-3	-	TGCGCCAGCAGCCCCGCGGGGGCGGGTTGGGCAGATACGCAGTATTTT	CASSPAGAGWADTQYF
TRBV5-5	-	TRBJ1-1	-	TGTGCCAGCAGCTTGGGGGGGGACACTGAAGCTTTCTTT	CASSLGGDTEAFF
TRBV5-1	TRBD1	TRBJ2-2	-	TGCGCCAGCAGCTCCCTCCGACAGGGGGTCACCGGGGAGCTGTTTTTT	CASSSLRQGVTGELFF
TRBV15	-	TRBJ1-1	-	TGTGCCACCAGCAGAGATAGGAGACAGCCTGGGGGGACTGAAGCTTTCTTT	CATSRDRRQPGGTEAFF
TRBV5-6	-	TRBJ2-1	-	TGTGCCAGCAGCTTGAACGAGAATGAGCAGTTCTTC	CASSLNENEQFF
TRBV5-8	-	TRBJ1-2	-	TGTGCCAGCAGCTCCTCCCCCTATGGCTACACCTTC	CASSSSPYGYTF
TRBV10-3	-	TRBJ2-5	-	TGTGCCATCAGTGAAGACAGTTTAAGGGAGACCCAGTACTTC	CAISEDSLRETQYF
TRBV9	-	TRBJ2-6	-	TGTGCCAGCGCAAAATTTTGGGGAGCTGGGGCCAACGTCCTGACTTTC	CASAKFWGAGANVLTF
TRBV6-5	-	TRBJ1-3	-	TGTGCCAGCAGTTATGGCGGCATCTCTGGAAACACCATATATTTT	CASSYGGISGNTIYF
TRBV7-2	-	TRBJ2-2	-	TGTGCCAGCAGCCTCAGACAGTCGAACACCGGGGAGCTGTTTTTT	CASSLRQSNTGELFF
TRBV18	TRBD2	TRBJ2-3	-	TGTGCCAGCTCACCCGGACTAGCGAGCACAGATACGCAGTATTTT	CASSPGLASTDTQYF
TRBV7-3	-	TRBJ2-3	-	TGTGCCAGCAGCTCACACCTGGGGGGAATCACAGATACGCAGTATTTT	CASSSHLGGITDTQYF